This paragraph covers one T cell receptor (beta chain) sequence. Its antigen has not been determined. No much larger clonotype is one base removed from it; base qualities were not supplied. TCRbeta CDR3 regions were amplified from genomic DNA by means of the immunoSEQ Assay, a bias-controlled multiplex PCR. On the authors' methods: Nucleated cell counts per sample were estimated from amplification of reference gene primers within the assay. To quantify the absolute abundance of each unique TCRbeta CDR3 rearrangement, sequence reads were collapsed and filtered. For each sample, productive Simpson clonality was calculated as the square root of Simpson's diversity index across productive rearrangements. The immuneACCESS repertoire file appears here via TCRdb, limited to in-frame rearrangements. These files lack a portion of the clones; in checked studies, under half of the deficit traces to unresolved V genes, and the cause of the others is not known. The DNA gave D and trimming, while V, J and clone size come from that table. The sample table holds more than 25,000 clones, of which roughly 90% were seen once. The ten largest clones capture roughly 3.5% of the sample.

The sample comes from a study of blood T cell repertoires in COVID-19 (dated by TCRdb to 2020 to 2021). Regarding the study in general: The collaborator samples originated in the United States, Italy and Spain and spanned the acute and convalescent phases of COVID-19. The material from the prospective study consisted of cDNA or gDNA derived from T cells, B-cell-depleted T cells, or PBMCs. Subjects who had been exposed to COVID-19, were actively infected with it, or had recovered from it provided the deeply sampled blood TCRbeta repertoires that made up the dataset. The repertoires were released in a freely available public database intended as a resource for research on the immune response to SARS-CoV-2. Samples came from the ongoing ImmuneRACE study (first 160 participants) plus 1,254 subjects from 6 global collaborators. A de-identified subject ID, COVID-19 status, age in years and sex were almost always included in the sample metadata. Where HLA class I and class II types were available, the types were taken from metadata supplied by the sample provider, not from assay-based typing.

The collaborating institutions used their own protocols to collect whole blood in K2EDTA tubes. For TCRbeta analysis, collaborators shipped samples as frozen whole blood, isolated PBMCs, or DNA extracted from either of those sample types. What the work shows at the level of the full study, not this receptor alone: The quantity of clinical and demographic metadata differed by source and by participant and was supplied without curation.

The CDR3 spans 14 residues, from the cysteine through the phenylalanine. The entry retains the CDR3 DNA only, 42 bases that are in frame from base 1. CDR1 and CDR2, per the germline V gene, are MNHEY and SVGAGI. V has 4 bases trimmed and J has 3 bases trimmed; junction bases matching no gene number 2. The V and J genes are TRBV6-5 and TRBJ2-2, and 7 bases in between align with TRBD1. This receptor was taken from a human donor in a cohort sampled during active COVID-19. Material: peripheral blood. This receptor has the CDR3 CASSSQGYTGELFF. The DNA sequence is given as TGTGCCAGCAGTTCACAGGGGTACACCGGGGAGCTGTTTTTT.